One and the same sample provided the 16 T cell receptor beta chains below, sequenced in a study of blood T cells in healthy people across ages. The second PCR ran roughly 6 to 11 cycles with a sample-barcoded 5' primer and J-beta primers. TCRdb used MiXCR to reprocess the 5' RACE reads, holding one entry per CDR3 protein. The profile covers about 1,400,000 distinct CDR3 sequences, with approximately 59% appearing a single time and approximately 7% taken by the ten largest. Material for sequencing was blood. Receptors were obtained from a man aged 18 to 29 in good health.

The CDR3 nucleotides read TGTGCCAGCTCAACAAATTGGGAGCAGTACTTC. Translation: CASSTNWEQYF. The rearrangement joins TRBV18 to TRBJ2-7; D gene unclear. CDR1 and CDR2 from the germline V gene are KGHSH and LQKENI. Trimming removed 5 bases at V and 7 bases at J, with 9 bases between. This CDR3 region has 11 residues. Together with reference TRBV18 and TRBJ2-7, the CDR3 gives the full variable domain: NAGVMQNPRHLVRRRGQEARLRCSPMKGHSHVYWYRQLPEEGLKFMVYLQKENIIDESGMPKERFSAEFPKEGPSILRIQQVVRGDSAAYFCASSTNWEQYFGPGTRLTVT.

The chain uses TRBV29-1 and TRBJ2-3; unclear D gene. This CDR3 comprises 13 residues. Germline V gene lookup returns CDR1 SQVTM and CDR2 ANQGSEA. V shed 1 base and J shed 0 bases, with 5 bases lying between them. The CDR3 sequence is CSVEAHSTDTQYF. In DNA, the CDR3 is TGCAGCGTTGAAGCCCACAGCACAGATACGCAGTATTTT.

This clonotype turned up a few times. The chain couples TRBV27 to TRBJ1-6; possible D gene TRBD1, 6 bases. V was clipped by 2 bases and J by 0 bases, with 14 bases between them. The germline V gene has CDR1 MNHEY and CDR2 SMNVEV (reference sequence). The CDR3 spans 18 residues. The CDR3 is CASSLGSGAGSYNSPLHF. The CDR3 DNA follows: TGTGCCAGCAGTTTAGGGTCAGGGGCCGGCTCCTATAATTCACCCCTCCACTTT.

This clonotype was seen a few times. The CDR3 coding sequence is TGTGCCAGCAGCTGGGGACAGGGTAAACCCTATGGCTACACCTTC. Translation: CASSWGQGKPYGYTF. The V call is TRBV5-6, the J call TRBJ1-2, with TRBD1 identical over 9 bases. The CDR3 totals 15 residues. Trimming removed 3 bases from V and 4 bases from J; junction bases left unmatched: 7. CDR1 is SGHDT, CDR2 YYEEEE, per germline.

V and J are TRBV5-1 and TRBJ2-7; 11 nucleotides line up with TRBD1. CDR3 length: 15 amino acids. J gave up 4 bases and V 4 bases, and 7 bases lay outside the gene matches. Germline V gene sequence: CDR1 SGHRS, CDR2 YFSETQ. The CDR3 is CASSLGGQGEYEQYF. The DNA for the CDR3 is TGCGCCAGCAGCCTGGGGGGACAGGGGGAGTACGAGCAGTACTTC.

The V call is TRBV7-9, the J call TRBJ1-2; D gene ambiguous. Trimming stripped 5 bases from V and 4 bases from J, with 11 bases between. Germline V gene lookup returns CDR1 SEHNR and CDR2 FQNEAQ (reference sequence). CDR3 length equals 13 residues. The CDR3, as DNA: TGTGCCAGCAGCGGCAGAGGATTCTATGGCTACACCTTC. The encoded protein is CASSGRGFYGYTF.

This clonotype was observed a handful of times. The gene calls are TRBV29-1 and TRBJ2-7, with D unclear. V was cut by 4 bases and J by 5 bases, with 12 bases left in between. The germline gives CDR1 SQVTM, CDR2 ANQGSEA. The length of the CDR3 is 12 residues. Written as DNA, the CDR3 is TGCAGCGTTGTGGCAGGAGCTGACGAGCAGTACTTC. It translates to CSVVAGADEQYF.

The CDR3 region is CASSRWQQVGEQYF. CDR3 DNA: TGTGCCAGCAGCCGTTGGCAACAGGTGGGCGAGCAGTACTTC. The rearrangement joins TRBV3-1 to TRBJ2-7; D may be TRBD1 (5 bases). CDR3 length: 14 residues. Germline V gene sequence: CDR1 LGHDT, CDR2 YNNKEL (reference sequence). Trimming shortened V by 4 bases and J by 6 bases, and 16 bases separated the two germline ends.

V gene TRBV29-1 combines with J gene TRBJ2-3, with D perhaps TRBD2 (5 bases). The V gene lost 0 bases and the J gene lost 0 bases, with 7 bases spanning the gap. The germline gives CDR1 SQVTM, CDR2 ANQGSEA. This CDR3 comprises 14 residues. This chain's CDR3 is CSVEDRGSTDTQYF. In DNA, the CDR3 is TGCAGCGTTGAAGATCGGGGTAGCACAGATACGCAGTATTTT.

The chain couples TRBV6-6 to TRBJ1-2; perhaps TRBD1 as D (5 bases). Deletions cut 0 bases from V and 8 bases from J, with 16 bases between. The CDR3 loop spans 15 amino acids. CDR1 is MNHNY and CDR2 is SVGAGI in the germline V gene (reference sequence). In nucleotides, the CDR3 is TGTGCCAGCAGTTACTCGAAGCGCGGGGACTGGGGCTACACCTTC. It translates to CASSYSKRGDWGYTF.

The chain links TRBV4-2 to TRBJ1-5, with TRBD1 matching over 11 bases. CDR1 and CDR2 (germline): LGHNA, YNFKEQ. J was trimmed by 0 bases and V by 3 bases; bases with no gene match: 4. This CDR3 is 17 amino acids long. The CDR3 nucleotides read TGTGCCAGCAGCCAGGGGACAGGGGGTAATAGCAATCAGCCCCAGCATTTT. Translation gives CASSQGTGGNSNQPQHF.

This clonotype was seen a few times. The chain couples TRBV6-1 to TRBJ1-2; 11 bases fit TRBD1. V was pared by 1 base and J by 5 bases, with 6 bases of the junction left unmatched. Germline V gene data show CDR1 as MNHNS and CDR2 as SASEGT. The CDR3 has 16 amino acids. In DNA, the CDR3 is TGTGCCAGCAGTGAAGTAGGACAGGGGGCTTCGTATGGCTACACCTTC. This sequence encodes CASSEVGQGASYGYTF.

Here the CDR3 reads CASSEGTGRNQPQHF. CDR3 nucleotide sequence: TGTGCCAGCAGTGAGGGGACAGGGCGGAATCAGCCCCAGCATTTT. This chain uses TRBV6-5 with TRBJ1-5, with 9 positions matching TRBD1. Losses at the gene ends were 5 bases for V and 4 bases for J; bases not matched to a gene: 6. Germline V CDR1 and CDR2: MNHEY, SVGAGI. This CDR3 spans 15 amino acids.

This clonotype occurred a few times. V gene TRBV7-9 combines with J gene TRBJ2-1; 9 bases agree with TRBD2. CDR3 length equals 16 residues. Germline CDR1 and CDR2: SEHNR and FQNEAQ (reference sequence). V lost 5 bases, J lost 0 bases, and 5 bases stayed unmatched. Here the CDR3 DNA reads TGTGCCAGCAGCCCCATAGCGGGGGTCTCCTACAATGAGCAGTTCTTC. This sequence encodes CASSPIAGVSYNEQFF. Full variable domain (rest looked up from reference TRBV7-9 and TRBJ2-1): DTGVSQNPRHKITKRGQNVTFRCDPISEHNRLYWYRQTLGQGPEFLTYFQNEAQLEKSRLLSDRFSAERPKGSFSTLEIQRTEQGDSAMYLCASSPIAGVSYNEQFFGPGTRLTVL.

V gene TRBV24-1 combines with J gene TRBJ1-2; TRBD1 might be the D (5 bases). Germline CDR1 is KGHDR and CDR2 is SFDVKD. Trimming pared 3 bases from V and 1 base from J, leaving 11 bases between. CDR3 length equals 15 residues. DNA of the CDR3: TGTGCCACCAGTGATAGGGACGGGAATAACTATGGCTACACCTTC. Protein: CATSDRDGNNYGYTF.

This clonotype turned up a few times. The chain links TRBV27 to TRBJ2-1, with unresolved D. V was clipped by 3 bases and J by 4 bases, with 7 bases between them. This CDR3 region has 13 residues. CDR1 and CDR2 from the germline V gene are MNHEY and SMNVEV (reference sequence). The CDR3 DNA sequence: TGTGCCAGCAGTTTTCTAGATTACAATGAGCAGTTCTTC. Residues: CASSFLDYNEQFF.